The 14 T cell receptor beta chains presented below share a single source sample, sequenced in a study of T cell changes during pregnancy in multiple sclerosis. Here immunoSEQ multiplex PCR was the method, and the copy in TCRdb shows in-frame clones only, minus some. Of roughly 75,000 clones in the sample, 85% to 95% are singletons; the top ten hold around 2%. Sequencing was performed on peripheral blood, taken in the third trimester of pregnancy. The receptors here all came from a female donor in good health, enrolled as a control in a pregnancy study.

The rearrangement uses TRBV27 and TRBJ1-2; D call uncertain. In germline, CDR1 is MNHEY, CDR2 SMNVEV (reference sequence). This CDR3 comprises 13 residues. The CDR3 spells CAVDFIPNYGYTF. CDR3 sequence (DNA): TGTGCTGTGGACTTCATTCCTAACTATGGCTACACCTTC.

This sequence joins TRBV2 and TRBJ2-3; 15 bases fit TRBD2. This CDR3 contains 17 residues. V gave up 6 bases and J gave up 3 bases; unmatched junction bases: 7. CDR1 SNHLY and CDR2 FYNNEI come from the germline V gene. CDR3 DNA: TGTGCCAGCAGCGCAACCGGGACTAGCGGGAGGACAGATACGCAGTATTTT. It is translated as CASSATGTSGRTDTQYF.

The rearrangement joins TRBV5-5 to TRBJ2-5, with D perhaps matching TRBD1 (5 bases). The V end was cut by 4 bases, the J end by 2 bases, with 6 bases between. CDR3 size: 12 residues. Germline assignment: CDR1 SGHKS and CDR2 YYEKEE (reference sequence). The DNA for the CDR3 is TGTGCCAGCAGCCGACAGCAAGAGACCCAGTACTTC. Its protein is CASSRQQETQYF.

The chain uses TRBV7-8 and TRBJ1-1; no clear D gene. The CDR3 runs to 15 residues. With 3 bases removed from V and 2 bases from J, the gap between germline ends came to 13 bases. The germline V gene has CDR1 SGHVS and CDR2 FQNEAQ. CDR3 coding DNA: TGTGCCAGCAGCTTTTGGGCCTCGGGAAACACTGAAGCTTTCTTT. Residues: CASSFWASGNTEAFF.

This rearrangement joins TRBV7-9 to TRBJ1-4; no definite D call. Trimming cost V 1 base and J 6 bases, with 9 bases left between them. Germline CDR1 SEHNR, CDR2 FQNEAQ (reference sequence). The CDR3 length is 14 residues. The CDR3 sequence: CASSLGVGDEKLFF. The CDR3 DNA reads TGTGCCAGCAGCTTAGGGGTGGGAGATGAAAAACTGTTTTTT.

The rearrangement joins TRBV11-2 to TRBJ1-2, with D perhaps matching TRBD1 (5 bases). CDR3 length: 15 amino acids. V was trimmed by 5 bases and J by 8 bases, leaving 21 bases between them. CDR1 and CDR2 from the germline V gene are SGHAT and FQNNGV. For the CDR3, the DNA is TGTGCCAGCAGCCATTCTCCGCGGGGAGCAGGGGGCTACACCTTC. Its translation: CASSHSPRGAGGYTF.

J is TRBJ1-1 and V is TRBV7-3; 8 bases are a match to TRBD1. CDR3 length equals 14 residues. Germline V gene data show CDR1 as SGHTA and CDR2 as FQGTGA. The V and J ends lost 6 bases and 5 bases, in that order; junction bases with no gene match: 8. The DNA of the CDR3 is TGTGCCAGCAGTGCGGCAGGGGGCAGGACTGAAGCTTTCTTT. Its translation: CASSAAGGRTEAFF.

Written as DNA, the CDR3 is TGTGCCAGCAGCTTAAGGGGGGGCGCGGAAAACATTCAGTACTTC. Encoded protein: CASSLRGGAENIQYF. The V and J genes are TRBV7-9 and TRBJ2-4, with a tentative D call TRBD2 (7 bases). The CDR3 sequence is 15 residues long. The germline CDR1 and CDR2 sequences are SEHNR and FQNEAQ (reference sequence). V was pared by 2 bases and J by 5 bases, with 13 bases between.

This chain joins TRBV11-2 and TRBJ2-7; no firm D call. The V end lost 6 bases, the J end lost 2 bases, and 8 bases lay between the germline ends. There are 12 residues in the CDR3. Germline-derived CDR1 and CDR2 are SGHAT and FQNNGV. CDR3 residues: CASRRSTYEQYF. CDR3 nucleotides: TGTGCCAGCAGACGGAGCACCTACGAGCAGTACTTC.

The V gene is TRBV5-4, the J gene TRBJ2-5, with D possibly TRBD2 on 7 matching bases. The CDR3 is made up of 14 amino acids. Trimming left V 1 base short and J 3 bases short, with 10 bases between. Germline lookup yields CDR1 SGHNT and CDR2 YYREEE (reference sequence). The CDR3 coding sequence is TGTGCCAGCAGCTTGAGGGGGGGTAAAGAGACCCAGTACTTC. Protein product: CASSLRGGKETQYF.

The J gene is TRBJ1-2, the V gene TRBV5-3; 7 bases are a match to TRBD1. TRBV5-3 is an ORF, with its function uncertain. Trimming at V came to 0 bases and at J to 0 bases, leaving 5 bases not matched to a gene. The CDR3 has 16 residues. The DNA of the CDR3 is TGTGCCAGAAGCTTGGAGGGACAGCGATCTAACTATGGCTACACCTTC. Translating gives CARSLEGQRSNYGYTF.

This chain uses TRBV5-5 with TRBJ1-5; D not certain. The germline V gene has CDR1 SGHKS and CDR2 YYEKEE (reference sequence). The CDR3 runs to 15 residues. Deletions cut 1 base from V and 2 bases from J, with 10 bases between. CDR3: CASSLSGRGNQPQHF. In DNA, the CDR3 is TGTGCCAGCAGCTTGTCCGGTCGGGGCAATCAGCCCCAGCATTTT.

This clone appeared a single time. DNA for the CDR3: TGTGCCAGCAGTCCGGGACAGGGGAACACTGAAGCTTTCTTT. It is translated as CASSPGQGNTEAFF. The rearrangement uses TRBV6-4 and TRBJ1-1; the match to TRBD1 covers 9 bases. The length of the CDR3 is 14 residues. After removal of 5 bases from V and 1 base from J, the junction contained 2 bases not matched to a gene. Per germline, CDR1 MRHNA and CDR2 SNTAGT.

The J gene is TRBJ1-2, the V gene TRBV19; D perhaps matches TRBD1 (6 bases). The germline V and J ends were trimmed by 3 bases and 7 bases, with 15 bases remaining between them. The germline gives CDR1 LNHDA, CDR2 SQIVND (reference sequence). This CDR3 region has 14 residues. CDR3 nucleotides: TGTGCCAGTAGTATTCCCACAGGGTTTGCTGGCTACACCTTC. Translated, it gives CASSIPTGFAGYTF. The whole variable domain, filled in from reference TRBV19 and TRBJ1-2, reads DGGITQSPKYLFRKEGQNVTLSCEQNLNHDAMYWYRQDPGQGLRLIYYSQIVNDFQKGDIAEGYSVSREKKESFPLTVTSAQKNPTAFYLCASSIPTGFAGYTFGSGTRLTVV.